The 2 T cell receptor beta chains listed next were all sequenced from one sample in a study of blood T cell repertoires in COVID-19. TCRdb's table, derived via immunoSEQ multiplex PCR, lists solely in-frame clones and lacks some. The sample holds approximately 290,000 clones, 85% to 90% seen once. Sequenced sample: PBMCs or T cells enriched from blood (not recorded which). These receptors were collected from a woman between 18 and 29 years old with acute COVID-19.

The V and J genes are TRBV4-2 and TRBJ2-7, with D perhaps matching TRBD1 (5 bases). Germline loops: CDR1 LGHNA, CDR2 YNFKEQ. Trimming removed 0 bases at V and 4 bases at J, with 7 bases between. This CDR3 spans 13 amino acids. The CDR3 loop is CASSQDAGYEQYF. The CDR3 nucleotides are TGTGCCAGCAGCCAAGACGCAGGGTACGAGCAGTACTTC.

In the case of this clone: Different DNA sequences within this sample yield the same CDR3. This sequence joins TRBV19 and TRBJ2-7; 10 nucleotides match TRBD1. After removal of 4 bases from V and 2 bases from J, the junction contained 2 bases not matched to a gene. CDR1 LNHDA and CDR2 SQIVND come from the germline V gene (reference sequence). CDR3 length: 14 amino acids. The CDR3 nucleotides are TGTGCCAGTAGTACCGGACAGGGGGCCTACGAGCAGTACTTC. Amino acids: CASSTGQGAYEQYF. Filled out from reference TRBV19 and TRBJ2-7, the complete variable domain reads DGGITQSPKYLFRKEGQNVTLSCEQNLNHDAMYWYRQDPGQGLRLIYYSQIVNDFQKGDIAEGYSVSREKKESFPLTVTSAQKNPTAFYLCASSTGQGAYEQYFGPGTRLTVT.